This T cell receptor beta chain stems from a study of human T cells and chemical hapten exposure. Looking at the study overall: The use of 2% DPC on roughly 2 cm by roughly 2 cm of upper inner arm skin constituted sensitization. Study-wide points: The presence of alopecia in the donors means their immune response may differ from healthy people's. Expanded TCRs were compared with controls, and the expanded TCRs formed significantly more large CDR3 similarity clusters.

There are a few counts of this clonotype. Its antigen is still unknown. MiXCR was run by TCRdb on the RACE reads, yielding one entry per CDR3 protein. The sample includes 150,000 to 200,000 distinct CDR3 sequences, about 25% of them seen just once. The sample's time point: patch test 3, about 24 weeks after DPC sensitization. The treatment here: therapeutic diphenylcyclopropenone sensitization with weekly scalp DPC. The TCR originated in a woman aged 40-49 years with alopecia areata. Some clones in this sample may be carry-over from other donors' samples. The sample consisted of whole blood, taken in connection with sensitization to the hapten diphenylcyclopropenone (DPC).

CDR3 bases: TGTGCCATCAGTGGAGAGCTGAGGGTTAGCAATCAGCCCCAGCATTTT. As protein: CAISGELRVSNQPQHF. The rearrangement links TRBV10-3 to TRBJ1-5, with unresolved D. Germline-derived CDR1 and CDR2 are ENHRY and SYGVKD. Trimming removed 4 bases at V and 0 bases at J, with 13 bases between. CDR3 length: 16 residues.